The entry that follows covers one TCR beta chain sequence. This sample stems from a study of T cell responses to AZD1222 COVID-19 vaccine. CDR1 is SGHAT, CDR2 FQNNGV, per germline. The CDR3 runs 16 residues. Germline trimming cut 5 bases from V and 5 bases from J; bases unmatched to any gene: 8. Here immunoSEQ multiplex PCR was the method, and the copy in TCRdb shows in-frame clones only, minus some. The sample lists hundreds of thousands of clones, about 92% occurring once. The origin of this receptor is an adult in good health. The sample consisted of peripheral blood, taken on day 0 of MenACWY control vaccination. The rearrangement joins TRBV11-2 to TRBJ1-5, with TRBD1 matching over 11 bases. CDR3 nucleotide sequence: TGTGCCAGCAGCCCGACGCCGGACAGGGGGCATCAGCCCCAGCATTTT. Translated, it gives CASSPTPDRGHQPQHF. Supplemented by reference TRBV11-2 and TRBJ1-5, the full variable domain reads EAGVAQSPRYKIIEKRQSVAFWCNPISGHATLYWYQQILGQGPKLLIQFQNNGVVDDSQLPKDRFSAERLKGVDSTLKIQPAKLEDSAVYLCASSPTPDRGHQPQHFGDGTRLSIL.